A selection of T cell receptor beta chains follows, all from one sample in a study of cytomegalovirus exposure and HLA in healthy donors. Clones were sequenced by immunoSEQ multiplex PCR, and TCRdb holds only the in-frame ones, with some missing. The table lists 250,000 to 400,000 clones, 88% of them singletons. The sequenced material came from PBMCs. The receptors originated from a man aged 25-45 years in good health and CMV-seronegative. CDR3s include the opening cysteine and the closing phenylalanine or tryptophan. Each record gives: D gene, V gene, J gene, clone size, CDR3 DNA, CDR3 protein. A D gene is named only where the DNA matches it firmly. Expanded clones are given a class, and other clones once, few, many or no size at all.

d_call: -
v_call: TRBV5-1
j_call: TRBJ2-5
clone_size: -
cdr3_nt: TGCGCCAGCAGCTTCGGAGGGGGCGGCGGGGAGACCCAGTACTTC
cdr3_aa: CASSFGGGGGETQYF

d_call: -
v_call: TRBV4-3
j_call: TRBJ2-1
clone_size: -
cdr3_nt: TGCGCCAGCAGCCAAGTACTCTCCGAATCCTACAATGAGCAGTTCTTC
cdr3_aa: CASSQVLSESYNEQFF

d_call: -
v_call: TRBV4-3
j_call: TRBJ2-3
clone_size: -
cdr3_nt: TGCGCCAGCAGCCAAGACCCGTTCACAGATACGCAGTATTTT
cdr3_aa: CASSQDPFTDTQYF

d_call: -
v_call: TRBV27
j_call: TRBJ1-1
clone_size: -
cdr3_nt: TGTGCCAGCAGAGGAAATAGGGAGCTCGGGGCTTTCTTT
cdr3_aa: CASRGNRELGAFF

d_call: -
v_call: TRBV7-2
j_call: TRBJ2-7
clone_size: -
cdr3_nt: TGTGCCAGCAGCTTAGGGATTGTAGCATACGAGCAGTACTTC
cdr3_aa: CASSLGIVAYEQYF

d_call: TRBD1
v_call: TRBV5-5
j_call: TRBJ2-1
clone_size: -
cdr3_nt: TGTGCCAGCAGCTGGACAGGGCCCGGCAATGAGCAGTTCTTC
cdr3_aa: CASSWTGPGNEQFF

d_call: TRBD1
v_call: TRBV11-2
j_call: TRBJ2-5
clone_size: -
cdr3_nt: TGTGCCAGCAGCTCCCGCTACAGGGGAGAGACCCAGTACTTC
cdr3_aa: CASSSRYRGETQYF

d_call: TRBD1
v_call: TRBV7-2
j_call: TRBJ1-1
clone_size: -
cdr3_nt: TGTGCCAGCAGCAAGGGACAGGCCAACACTGAAGCTTTCTTT
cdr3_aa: CASSKGQANTEAFF

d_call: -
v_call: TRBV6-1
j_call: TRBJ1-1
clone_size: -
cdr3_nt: TGTGCCAGCAGTGAAGGCCGGGACTACACTGAAGCTTTCTTT
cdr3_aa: CASSEGRDYTEAFF

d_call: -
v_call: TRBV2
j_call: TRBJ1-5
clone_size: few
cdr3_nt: TGTGCCAGCAGTGCAGACATCAATCAGCCCCAGCATTTT
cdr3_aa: CASSADINQPQHF

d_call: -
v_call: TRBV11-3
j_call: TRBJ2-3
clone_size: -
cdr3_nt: TGTGCCAGCAGCTTAGGGAACCCGACTAGCACAGATACGCAGTATTTT
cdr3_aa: CASSLGNPTSTDTQYF

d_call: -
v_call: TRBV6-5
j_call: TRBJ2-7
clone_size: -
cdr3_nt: TGTGCCAGCAGTCAGACAGAGTCCTACGAGCAGTACTTC
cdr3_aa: CASSQTESYEQYF

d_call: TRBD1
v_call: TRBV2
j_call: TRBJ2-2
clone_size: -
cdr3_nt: TGTGCCAGCAGGAGAAGGACAGGGGGCCCCGGGGAGCTGTTTTTT
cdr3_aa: CASRRRTGGPGELFF

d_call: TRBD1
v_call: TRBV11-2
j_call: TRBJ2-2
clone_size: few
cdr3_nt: TGTGCCAGCAGTCTTACGACAGGGAAGTTGAACACCGGGGAGCTGTTTTTT
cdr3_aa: CASSLTTGKLNTGELFF

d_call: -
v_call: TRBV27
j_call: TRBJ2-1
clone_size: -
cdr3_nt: TGTGCCAGCAGTCCGACAGCTGTGAACTACAATGAGCAGTTCTTC
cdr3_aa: CASSPTAVNYNEQFF

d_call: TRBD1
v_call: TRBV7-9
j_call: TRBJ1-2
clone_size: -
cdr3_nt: TGTGCCAGCAGCTCGGGACAGCTGTATGGCTACACCTTC
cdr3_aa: CASSSGQLYGYTF

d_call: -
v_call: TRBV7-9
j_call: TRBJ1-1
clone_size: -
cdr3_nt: TGTGCCAGCAGCCCGCTCAGGGGATCTGAAGCTTTCTTT
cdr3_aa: CASSPLRGSEAFF

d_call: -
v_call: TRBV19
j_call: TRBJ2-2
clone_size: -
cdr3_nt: TGTGCCAGTAGTGGAAGTCCCGGGACGAACACCGGGGAGCTGTTTTTT
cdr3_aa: CASSGSPGTNTGELFF

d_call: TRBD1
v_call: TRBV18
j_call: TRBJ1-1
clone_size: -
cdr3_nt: TGTGCCAGCTCCCGAGACAGGGGGCGGAACACTGAAGCTTTCTTT
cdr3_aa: CASSRDRGRNTEAFF

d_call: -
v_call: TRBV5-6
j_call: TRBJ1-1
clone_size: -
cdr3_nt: TGTGCCAGCAGCTTGCCCGGGAGTGGTCAGGCGGCTTTCTTT
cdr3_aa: CASSLPGSGQAAFF

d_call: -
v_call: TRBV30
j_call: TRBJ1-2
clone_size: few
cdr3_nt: TGTGCCTGGAGTGTACAGGTCAGGAGCCTCTATGGCTACACCTTC
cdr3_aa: CAWSVQVRSLYGYTF

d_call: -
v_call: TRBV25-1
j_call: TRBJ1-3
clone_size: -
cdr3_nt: TGTGCCAGCACCCCCCCGGGGGGTGGAAACACCATATATTTT
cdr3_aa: CASTPPGGGNTIYF

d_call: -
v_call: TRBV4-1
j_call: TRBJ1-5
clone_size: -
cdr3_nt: TGCGCCAGCAGCCAAGTCGGGGGGAGCAATCAGCCCCAGCATTTT
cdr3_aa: CASSQVGGSNQPQHF

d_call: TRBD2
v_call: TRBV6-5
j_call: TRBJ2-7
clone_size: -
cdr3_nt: TGTGCCAGCAGGATCGAACGGGGGGGATACGAGCAGTACTTC
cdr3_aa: CASRIERGGYEQYF

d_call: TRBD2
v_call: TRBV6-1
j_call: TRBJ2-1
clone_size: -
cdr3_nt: TGTGCCAGCAGTGGGACTAGCGGGGGGACCTCCTACAATGAGCAGTTCTTC
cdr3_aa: CASSGTSGGTSYNEQFF

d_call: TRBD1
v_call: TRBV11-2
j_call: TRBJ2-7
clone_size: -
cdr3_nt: TGTGCCAGCAGCATTGGACAGGGTGGCTACGAGCAGTACTTC
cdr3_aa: CASSIGQGGYEQYF

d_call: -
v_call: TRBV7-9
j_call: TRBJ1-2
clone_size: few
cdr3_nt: TGTGCCAGCAGCTTAGCTGGAGGCGGCTATGGCTACACCTTC
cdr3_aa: CASSLAGGGYGYTF